This T cell receptor beta chain was sequenced during a study of T cells in Graves' hyperthyroidism and ophthalmopathy. TCR beta CDR3 region amplification was performed from RNA transcripts. RT-PCR in the first round (using the HTBI primer set) targeted the TCR CDR3. TCRdb analysed the multiplex PCR reads with MiXCR anew, one entry per CDR3 protein. The repertoire holds some 440,000 distinct CDR3 sequences, with 15% to 19% as singletons. Germline-derived CDR1 and CDR2 are MNHNS and SASEGT. V gave up 2 bases and J gave up 4 bases; unmatched junction bases: 8. The CDR3 extends over 17 amino acids. This clonotype was counted at least ten times. Its antigen is not known. Study-wide results and caveats: Within blood appeared most thyroid clonotypes that had expanded above 0.001.

This rearrangement joins TRBV6-1 to TRBJ2-2; 9 nucleotides match TRBD2. The receptor was isolated from a woman in her late teens or twenties with Graves' hyperthyroidism. Sequenced sample: blood. For the CDR3, the DNA is TGTGCCAGCAGTGAACCCGGGCGGGAGGGAGTCACCGGGGAGCTGTTTTTT. Encoded protein: CASSEPGREGVTGELFF.